This is a list of T cell receptor beta chains from one sample in a study of PD-L1 blockade in urothelial cancer. Here immunoSEQ multiplex PCR was the method, and the copy in TCRdb shows in-frame clones only, minus some. This sample carries 42,000 or so clones, roughly four fifths of them seen once, and the ten largest clones take around 14%. The sequences come from PBMCs, collected around atezolizumab (anti-PD-L1) treatment. The receptors come from a man aged 55 to 69 with urothelial cancer. Each CDR3 is given with its conserved first and last residue. The order of the fields is V gene, J gene, CDR3 protein.

v_call: TRBV28; j_call: TRBJ1-6; cdr3_aa: CASSLYRAGSPLHF
v_call: TRBV5-1; j_call: TRBJ1-1; cdr3_aa: CASSQGTINTEAFF
v_call: TRBV6-5; j_call: TRBJ2-7; cdr3_aa: CASRGGQPYEQYF
v_call: TRBV5-5; j_call: TRBJ2-3; cdr3_aa: CASSTTSGGSTDTQYF
v_call: TRBV5-1; j_call: TRBJ2-7; cdr3_aa: CASRRGGYSEQYF
v_call: TRBV5-6; j_call: TRBJ1-2; cdr3_aa: CASSGGPEGPYGYTF
v_call: TRBV6-1; j_call: TRBJ1-2; cdr3_aa: CASSGASTGLSGYTF
v_call: TRBV7-9; j_call: TRBJ2-3; cdr3_aa: CASSQTAGVADTQYF
v_call: TRBV9; j_call: TRBJ2-4; cdr3_aa: CASSPAAGVGGIQYF
v_call: TRBV7-9; j_call: TRBJ1-5; cdr3_aa: CASSLSGAVNQPQHF
v_call: TRBV10-3; j_call: TRBJ2-7; cdr3_aa: CAISETESSYEQYF
v_call: TRBV10-3; j_call: TRBJ2-7; cdr3_aa: CAITSTSGLPYEQYF
v_call: TRBV19; j_call: TRBJ2-3; cdr3_aa: CASSTQLAGGPDTQYF
v_call: TRBV2; j_call: TRBJ2-3; cdr3_aa: CASSEGGAGGAADTQYF
v_call: TRBV5-4; j_call: TRBJ2-7; cdr3_aa: CASSSTSGSHEQYF
v_call: TRBV11-3; j_call: TRBJ2-2; cdr3_aa: CASSLAGGIGELFF
v_call: TRBV19; j_call: TRBJ2-7; cdr3_aa: CASSMEGEQYF
v_call: TRBV6-1; j_call: TRBJ2-1; cdr3_aa: CASKTSGLEGEQFF
v_call: TRBV27; j_call: TRBJ2-5; cdr3_aa: CASSFAGRETQYF
v_call: TRBV28; j_call: TRBJ1-2; cdr3_aa: CASSLPPGDYGYTF
v_call: TRBV6-5; j_call: TRBJ1-1; cdr3_aa: CASRHPGTEAFF
v_call: TRBV7-6; j_call: TRBJ2-5; cdr3_aa: CASSAGETQYF
v_call: TRBV5-1; j_call: TRBJ1-6; cdr3_aa: CASSSRDSYNSPLHF
v_call: TRBV7-2; j_call: TRBJ2-4; cdr3_aa: CASSPGLAFHIQYF
v_call: TRBV7-9; j_call: TRBJ2-3; cdr3_aa: CASSKSGLALTDTQYF
v_call: TRBV29-1; j_call: TRBJ1-2; cdr3_aa: CSGYLGSNYGYTF
v_call: TRBV11-2; j_call: TRBJ1-2; cdr3_aa: CASSTIGQGDGYTF
v_call: TRBV28; j_call: TRBJ2-3; cdr3_aa: CASSLSSGAADTQYF
v_call: TRBV9; j_call: TRBJ2-1; cdr3_aa: CASSPRPASGVYNEQFF
v_call: TRBV6-5; j_call: TRBJ1-2; cdr3_aa: CASSYSADNYGYTF
v_call: TRBV28; j_call: TRBJ2-2; cdr3_aa: CASSPFWGQVELRNTGELFF
v_call: TRBV11-2; j_call: TRBJ2-5; cdr3_aa: CASSSKEAGETQYF
v_call: TRBV5-1; j_call: TRBJ2-3; cdr3_aa: CASSPRQAGQPGRDTQYF
v_call: TRBV2; j_call: TRBJ2-6; cdr3_aa: CARQGANVLTF
v_call: TRBV30; j_call: TRBJ2-7; cdr3_aa: CAWSLGTGAGRGREQYF
v_call: TRBV28; j_call: TRBJ2-3; cdr3_aa: CASSGGDTDTQYF
v_call: TRBV5-1; j_call: TRBJ2-7; cdr3_aa: CASSLSGQGAHEQYF
v_call: TRBV6-1; j_call: TRBJ2-3; cdr3_aa: CASSVVAGGTDTQYF
v_call: TRBV7-9; j_call: TRBJ1-2; cdr3_aa: CASSPGTGTDGYTF
v_call: TRBV11-1; j_call: TRBJ2-7; cdr3_aa: CASSLGWDRVSYEQYF